One and the same sample provided the 10 T cell receptor beta chains below, sequenced in a study of shared clonotypes between healthy human individuals. Here immunoSEQ multiplex PCR was the method, and the copy in TCRdb shows in-frame clones only, minus some. The table records over 95,000 clones, about two thirds of them present only once. What was sequenced was memory CD8+ T cells sorted from blood. The subset here: CD45RO+ cells pooled with CCR7-negative TemRA cells. These receptors originate from a woman aged 30 to 39 in good health.

The rearrangement joins TRBV5-1 to TRBJ1-2, with D possibly TRBD1 on 5 matching bases. The CDR3 has 16 residues. CDR1 SGHRS and CDR2 YFSETQ come from the germline V gene. The V end was cut by 2 bases, the J end by 4 bases, with 18 bases between. DNA of the CDR3: TGCGCCAGCAGCTTTGCGGGGGACTTAAACTTCTATGGCTACACCTTC. It yields the protein CASSFAGDLNFYGYTF.

This clone was counted a few times. The chain combines TRBV27 with TRBJ2-5, with unresolved D. TRBJ2-7 matches the DNA end more closely, so the J call is doubtful. This CDR3 spans 13 amino acids. Germline V gene data show CDR1 as MNHEY and CDR2 as SMNVEV (reference sequence). The CDR3 spells CASSPHPPYEQYF. DNA for the CDR3: TGTGCCAGCAGTCCGCACCCACCCTACGAGCAGTACTTC.

This sequence joins TRBV13 and TRBJ2-7; 9 positions agree with TRBD2. Germline V gene lookup returns CDR1 PRHDT and CDR2 FYEKMQ (reference sequence). The CDR3 extends over 13 amino acids. V gave up 5 bases and J gave up 5 bases; unmatched junction bases: 4. CDR3 amino acids: CASSRLAGNEQYF. CDR3 coding DNA: TGTGCCAGCAGCCGTCTAGCGGGAAACGAGCAGTACTTC. The full variable domain, rest sourced from reference TRBV13 and TRBJ2-7, is AAGVIQSPRHLIKEKRETATLKCYPIPRHDTVYWYQQGPGQDPQFLISFYEKMQSDKGSIPDRFSAQQFSDYHSELNMSSLELGDSALYFCASSRLAGNEQYFGPGTRLTVT.

The CDR3 DNA follows: TGTGCCAGCAGTTTTAACCCACAGCTCCAAGCAGGTGAAGCTTTCTTT. Translated, it gives CASSFNPQLQAGEAFF. The J gene is TRBJ1-1, the V gene TRBV28; D gene uncertain. Trimming pared 3 bases from V and 7 bases from J, leaving 21 bases between. The CDR3 loop spans 16 amino acids. Per the germline V gene, CDR1 is MDHEN and CDR2 is SYDVKM.

This clone was counted only a few times. The rearrangement uses TRBV4-1 and TRBJ2-2; D is uncertain. CDR3 length: 17 amino acids. The V end was cut by 1 base, the J end by 1 base, with 13 bases between. The germline CDR1 and CDR2 sequences are MGHRA and YSYEKL. The CDR3 loop is CASSQGSTEMNTGELFF. The CDR3 region has the DNA TGCGCCAGCAGCCAAGGATCAACAGAAATGAACACCGGGGAGCTGTTTTTT.

This rearrangement joins TRBV2 to TRBJ2-3; D might be TRBD2 (6 bases). This CDR3 is 15 amino acids long. CDR1 is SNHLY, CDR2 FYNNEI, per germline. V gave up 1 base and J gave up 2 bases, with 10 bases separating them. As DNA, the CDR3 is TGTGCCAGCAGTGAAGGGGGACTTTTCACAGATACGCAGTATTTT. It translates to CASSEGGLFTDTQYF.

The chain couples TRBV12-1 to TRBJ2-7; the DNA was not used to check the table's D call, TRBD2. TRBV12-1 is a pseudogene. The CDR3 extends over 16 amino acids. CDR3 sequence reads: CASSARTSGSWYEQYF. The CDR3 DNA follows: TGTGCCAGCAGCGCCCGGACTAGCGGGAGCTGGTACGAGCAGTACTTC.

This sequence joins TRBV25-1 and TRBJ2-3; 7 positions match TRBD1. The germline gives CDR1 MGHDK, CDR2 SYGVNS. The CDR3 sequence is 17 residues long. The J segment lost 2 bases and the V segment lost 3 bases, leaving 11 bases of the junction unmatched. CDR3 sequence (DNA): TGTGCCAGCAGTGACTCCCGGGACAGAGCTGTCACAGATACGCAGTATTTT. Translation gives CASSDSRDRAVTDTQYF.

This chain links TRBV2 with TRBJ1-3, with TRBD1 as a possible D gene (5 bases). The CDR3 contains 15 residues. CDR1 SNHLY and CDR2 FYNNEI come from the germline V gene. V was pared by 4 bases and J by 0 bases, with 10 bases between. Here the CDR3 reads CASSGDSSSGNTIYF. CDR3 sequence (DNA): TGTGCCAGCAGTGGAGACAGTAGCTCTGGAAACACCATATATTTT.

The chain has TRBV6-1 and TRBJ2-3; D assignment may be TRBD1 or TRBD2 (6 bases each). The CDR3 has 15 amino acids. The V gene's germline CDR1 is MNHNS and CDR2 SASEGT. V lost 1 base and J lost 3, with 11 bases in between. Here the CDR3 DNA reads TGTGCCAGCAGTGAAGTACAGGGAGGAACAGATACGCAGTATTTT. This encodes CASSEVQGGTDTQYF.